What follows are 18 T cell receptor beta chains derived from one specimen sequenced in a study of T-cell memory formation after mild COVID-19. One entry per CDR3 protein results from TCRdb running MiXCR on the 5' RACE reads. The sample holds under 600,000 distinct CDR3 sequences, about 20% seen once. Sequencing input: PBMCs or a T cell subset sorted from them (not recorded which). The receptor set was obtained from an adult woman who had mild COVID-19 (a few samples of this study predate the infection). Cell type and time point are not known.

V usage is TRBV3-1 and J usage is TRBJ1-6; perhaps TRBD1 as D (5 bases). The germline CDR1 and CDR2 sequences are LGHDT and YNNKEL (reference sequence). V was pared by 1 base and J by 1 base, with 8 bases between. This CDR3 has 16 amino acids. DNA of the CDR3: TGTGCCAGCAGCCAAGGGGCAGGGTCCTATAATTCACCCCTCCACTTT. Translation: CASSQGAGSYNSPLHF.

This clonotype was counted between two and nine times. This chain links TRBV20-1 with TRBJ1-2, with TRBD1 matching over 10 bases. After removal of 1 base from V and 9 bases from J, the junction contained 11 bases not matched to a gene. The CDR3 runs to 15 residues. Per germline, CDR1 DFQATT and CDR2 SNEGSKA (reference sequence). Written as DNA, the CDR3 is TGCAGTGCTAGAGCGAGGGACAGGGGTTTATTGAGCTACACCTTC. It encodes CSARARDRGLLSYTF.

This clonotype appeared a few times. The chain combines TRBV12-3 or TRBV12-4 with TRBJ2-1; 12 bases map to TRBD2. The CDR3 spans 19 residues. Losses at the gene ends were 0 bases for V and 5 bases for J; bases not matched to a gene: 11. The CDR3 region is CASSLARGSGLAGNNEQFF. The DNA of the CDR3 is TGTGCCAGCAGTTTAGCGCGGGGTTCTGGACTAGCGGGGAACAATGAGCAGTTCTTC.

This clonotype has a count of ten or more. This chain joins TRBV24-1 and TRBJ2-6; D unclear. This CDR3 contains 15 residues. The V gene lost 2 bases and the J gene lost 1 base, with 5 bases spanning the gap. CDR1 is KGHDR, CDR2 SFDVKD, per germline. CDR3 residues: CATSDWGSGANVLTF. In DNA, the CDR3 is TGTGCCACCAGTGATTGGGGTTCTGGGGCCAACGTCCTGACTTTC.

The chain couples TRBV25-1 to TRBJ1-1; 7 nucleotides match TRBD1. Germline lookup yields CDR1 MGHDK and CDR2 SYGVNS. This CDR3 comprises 16 residues. V dropped 2 bases and J dropped 1; count of bases not matched to a gene: 7. The CDR3, as DNA: TGTGCCAGCAGTGAAAACCAGGGGGTTGGGAACACTGAAGCTTTCTTT. This sequence encodes CASSENQGVGNTEAFF.

This chain connects TRBV11-2 to TRBJ2-5; 8 bases agree with TRBD2. V lost 5 bases, J lost 2 bases, and 10 bases stayed unmatched. Germline V gene data show CDR1 as SGHAT and CDR2 as FQNNGV. The CDR3 is 16 amino acids. CDR3 protein: CASSPAASGHQETQYF. The CDR3 DNA reads as TGTGCCAGCAGCCCTGCGGCTAGCGGGCATCAAGAGACCCAGTACTTC.

The chain is built from TRBV7-9 and TRBJ2-1; TRBD2 might be the D (6 bases). Trimming removed 5 bases from V and 7 bases from J, with 18 bases in between. The CDR3 sequence is 15 residues long. Germline V gene data show CDR1 as SEHNR and CDR2 as FQNEAQ (reference sequence). CDR3 amino acids: CASSPLGGSSNEQFF. The DNA for the CDR3 is TGTGCCAGCAGCCCCCTCGGGGGTAGTTCGAATGAGCAGTTCTTC.

This clonotype was observed a few times. Written as DNA, the CDR3 is TGTGCCAGCAGTTTAGCGGGACTAGCGGGAGGGAGCTCCTACAATGAGCAGTTCTTC. This encodes CASSLAGLAGGSSYNEQFF. V usage is TRBV27 and J usage is TRBJ2-1; 16 bases are shared with TRBD2. Germline CDR1 MNHEY, CDR2 SMNVEV (reference sequence). The CDR3 spans 19 residues. The J segment lost 0 bases and the V segment lost 2 bases, leaving 4 bases of the junction unmatched.

The chain combines TRBV29-1 with TRBJ2-7; 10 nucleotides agree with TRBD2. Trimming cost V 6 bases and J 1 base; bases outside gene matches: 3. The CDR3 has 13 residues. Germline CDR1 reads SQVTM; CDR2 reads ANQGSEA. The CDR3 protein is CSVLAGESYEQYF. As DNA, the CDR3 is TGCAGCGTGCTAGCGGGAGAGTCCTACGAGCAGTACTTC.

This chain uses TRBV5-1 with TRBJ2-5; TRBD1 aligns across 7 bases. Germline V gene lookup returns CDR1 SGHRS and CDR2 YFSETQ. After removal of 3 bases from V and 1 base from J, the junction contained 3 bases not matched to a gene. The CDR3 contains 14 residues. This CDR3 reads CASSWDSVQETQYF. In DNA, the CDR3 is TGCGCCAGCAGCTGGGACAGCGTCCAAGAGACCCAGTACTTC.

This clonotype was seen a few times. The chain couples TRBV7-2 to TRBJ1-1; tentatively, D is TRBD1 (5 bases). CDR3 length: 14 amino acids. CDR1 is SGHTA and CDR2 is FQGNSA in the germline V gene. V was trimmed by 5 bases and J by 5 bases, leaving 15 bases between them. CDR3 bases: TGTGCCAGCAGCCCCCGAGGGGCGAGGACTGAAGCTTTCTTT. It codes for CASSPRGARTEAFF.

This clonotype was seen a handful of times. This rearrangement joins TRBV20-1 to TRBJ2-3; 9 positions agree with TRBD2. CDR3 size: 14 residues. Germline assignment: CDR1 DFQATT and CDR2 SNEGSKA (reference sequence). Losses at the gene ends were 0 bases for V and 6 bases for J; bases not matched to a gene: 4. DNA of the CDR3: TGCAGTGCTAGAGACCCTAGCGGGGTGGATACGCAGTATTTT. The encoded protein is CSARDPSGVDTQYF.

This clonotype turned up a few times. The chain joins TRBV12-3 or TRBV12-4 to TRBJ1-4, with no clear D. Trimming removed 8 bases at V and 7 bases at J, with 5 bases between. The CDR3 totals 10 residues. The CDR3 reads CASGTEKLFF. The CDR3 DNA reads TGTGCCAGCGGTACTGAAAAACTGTTTTTT.

This sequence joins TRBV29-1 and TRBJ2-7, with TRBD1 matching 9 bases. Germline-derived CDR1 and CDR2 are SQVTM and ANQGSEA. This CDR3 comprises 12 residues. V gave up 6 bases and J gave up 2 bases; unmatched junction bases: 2. CDR3 in amino acids: CSVRQGAYEQYF. CDR3 in DNA: TGCAGCGTGAGACAGGGGGCCTACGAGCAGTACTTC.

This clonotype was picked up a small number of times. The chain employs TRBV4-2 and TRBJ2-1; 9 positions match TRBD2. V was pared by 5 bases and J by 6 bases, with 14 bases of the junction left unmatched. CDR3 length: 17 residues. Germline assignment: CDR1 LGHNA and CDR2 YNFKEQ. CDR3 coding DNA: TGTGCCAGCAGCACCCCTGAAGGAGCGGGAGGCCCCAATGAGCAGTTCTTC. Translated, it gives CASSTPEGAGGPNEQFF.

The chain has TRBV5-1 and TRBJ2-3, with 10 bases matching TRBD2. The germline CDR1 and CDR2 sequences are SGHRS and YFSETQ. Losses at the gene ends were 1 base for V and 1 base for J; bases not matched to a gene: 18. The CDR3 spans 21 residues. The CDR3 sequence is CASSLPSGRGPRHSGTDTQYF. The CDR3, as DNA: TGCGCCAGCAGCTTGCCTAGCGGGAGAGGGCCCCGACATTCTGGCACAGATACGCAGTATTTT. Together with reference TRBV5-1 and TRBJ2-3, the CDR3 gives the full variable domain: KAGVTQTPRYLIKTRGQQVTLSCSPISGHRSVSWYQQTPGQGLQFLFEYFSETQRNKGNFPGRFSGRQFSNSRSEMNVSTLELGDSALYLCASSLPSGRGPRHSGTDTQYFGPGTRLTVL.

The V call is TRBV3-1, the J call TRBJ2-7; D unresolved. The V end lost 7 bases, the J end lost 0 bases, and 13 bases lay between the germline ends. The germline V gene has CDR1 LGHDT and CDR2 YNNKEL (reference sequence). The CDR3 covers 14 residues. The CDR3, as DNA: TGTGCCAGCACCCAGTCGCGGAGCTCCTACGAGCAGTACTTC. It translates to CASTQSRSSYEQYF.

The chain has TRBV7-9 and TRBJ2-1; 9 bases match TRBD2. The germline gives CDR1 SEHNR, CDR2 FQNEAQ (reference sequence). Trimming removed 4 bases from V and 4 bases from J; junction bases left unmatched: 8. The CDR3 runs 16 residues. DNA for the CDR3: TGTGCCAGCAGCTCGACCAGGACTAGCGAATACAATGAGCAGTTCTTC. Translated: CASSSTRTSEYNEQFF. The variable domain in full, with the rest retrieved from reference TRBV7-9 and TRBJ2-1, is DTGVSQNPRHKITKRGQNVTFRCDPISEHNRLYWYRQTLGQGPEFLTYFQNEAQLEKSRLLSDRFSAERPKGSFSTLEIQRTEQGDSAMYLCASSSTRTSEYNEQFFGPGTRLTVL.